These 10 T cell receptor beta chains were all obtained from the same sample, sequenced in a study of blood T cell repertoires in COVID-19. This table comes from immunoSEQ multiplex PCR, and its TCRdb copy is limited to in-frame clones, with some not included. The sample has approximately 150,000 clones; roughly nine tenths are singletons. The sequencing input was peripheral blood. Receptor source: a man aged 18 to 30 with COVID-19, enrolled during active disease.

CDR3 coding DNA: TGTGCCAGCAGTCTAGAGGATAGCGGGAGCTACGAGCAGTACTTC. Amino acid sequence: CASSLEDSGSYEQYF. The genes are TRBV11-2 and TRBJ2-7; TRBD2 matches at 9 bases. The CDR3 is made up of 15 amino acids. V was clipped by 6 bases and J by 3 bases; unmatched bases: 9. Germline CDR1 reads SGHAT; CDR2 reads FQNNGV.

The chain has TRBV15 and TRBJ2-5; 7 bases map to TRBD1. The CDR3 extends over 14 amino acids. The V and J ends lost 9 bases and 2 bases, in that order; junction bases with no gene match: 9. Looked up from germline, CDR1 is LNHNV and CDR2 is YYDKDF (reference sequence). The CDR3 nucleotides are TGTGCCACTAGCCGGGACAGACATCAAGAGACCCAGTACTTC. Protein product: CATSRDRHQETQYF.

This chain links TRBV7-9 with TRBJ2-6; D gene ambiguous. CDR1 SEHNR and CDR2 FQNEAQ come from the germline V gene (reference sequence). There are 16 residues in the CDR3. V was clipped by 2 bases and J by 5 bases, with 13 bases between them. CDR3 protein: CASSLFDELWANVLTF. CDR3 DNA sequence: TGTGCCAGCAGCTTATTCGATGAGCTCTGGGCCAACGTCCTGACTTTC. Full variable domain (missing parts from reference TRBV7-9 and TRBJ2-6): DTGVSQNPRHKITKRGQNVTFRCDPISEHNRLYWYRQTLGQGPEFLTYFQNEAQLEKSRLLSDRFSAERPKGSFSTLEIQRTEQGDSAMYLCASSLFDELWANVLTFGAGSRLTVL.

This clone was seen once. The chain combines TRBV28 with TRBJ2-3, with 9 positions matching TRBD1. This CDR3 contains 15 residues. The junction had 0 bases not matched to a gene; V was cut back by 2 bases and J by 0 bases. Germline CDR1 is MDHEN and CDR2 is SYDVKM. The chain's CDR3 is CASSLGQGSTDTQYF. CDR3 DNA sequence: TGTGCCAGCAGTTTAGGACAGGGGAGCACAGATACGCAGTATTTT.

This clone has a handful of counts. V gene TRBV19 combines with J gene TRBJ2-4, with D uncertain. The CDR3 consists of 14 residues. V dropped 7 bases and J dropped 0 bases, with 10 bases sitting between them. In germline, CDR1 is LNHDA, CDR2 SQIVND (reference sequence). The CDR3 protein is CASKPQTAKNIQYF. CDR3 coding DNA: TGTGCCAGTAAGCCTCAAACAGCCAAAAACATTCAGTACTTC.

The gene calls are TRBV13 and TRBJ1-4; the D gene is possibly TRBD1 (6 bases). CDR1 and CDR2 (germline): PRHDT, FYEKMQ (reference sequence). The CDR3 is 19 amino acids. V gave up 5 bases and J gave up 3 bases, with 25 bases separating them. CDR3 sequence: CASSPPTNGQPAANEKLFF. The CDR3 DNA sequence: TGTGCCAGCAGCCCGCCCACCAACGGACAGCCCGCGGCTAATGAAAAACTGTTTTTT. Full variable domain (remainder filled in from reference TRBV13 and TRBJ1-4): AAGVIQSPRHLIKEKRETATLKCYPIPRHDTVYWYQQGPGQDPQFLISFYEKMQSDKGSIPDRFSAQQFSDYHSELNMSSLELGDSALYFCASSPPTNGQPAANEKLFFGSGTQLSVL.

The chain is built from TRBV5-1 and TRBJ1-1; D remains unclear. Germline V gene sequence: CDR1 SGHRS, CDR2 YFSETQ. Trimming took 3 bases from V and 1 from J, leaving 7 bases between them. The CDR3 is made up of 13 amino acids. For the CDR3, the DNA is TGCGCCAGCAGCTCACAGAGGAACACTGAAGCTTTCTTT. This codes for CASSSQRNTEAFF. Full variable domain (remainder filled in from reference TRBV5-1 and TRBJ1-1): KAGVTQTPRYLIKTRGQQVTLSCSPISGHRSVSWYQQTPGQGLQFLFEYFSETQRNKGNFPGRFSGRQFSNSRSEMNVSTLELGDSALYLCASSSQRNTEAFFGQGTRLTVV.

V gene TRBV6-5 combines with J gene TRBJ2-7, with 10 bases identical to TRBD2. Germline CDR1 reads MNHEY; CDR2 reads SVGAGI. CDR3 size: 16 residues. J lost 1 base, V lost 0 bases, and 3 bases had no gene match. CDR3 sequence: CASSYSTSGSSYEQYF. CDR3 in DNA: TGTGCCAGCAGTTACTCGACTAGCGGGTCTTCCTACGAGCAGTACTTC.

The J gene is TRBJ2-3, the V gene TRBV4-3; TRBD2 agrees at 7 bases. V shed 5 bases and J 1 base; nucleotides not matched to a gene: 9. Looked up from germline, CDR1 is LGHNA and CDR2 is YSLEER. The CDR3 has 16 amino acids. The CDR3 is CASSGRGLEGTDTQYF. For the CDR3, the DNA is TGCGCCAGCAGCGGCCGCGGACTAGAAGGCACAGATACGCAGTATTTT.

The sample holds one count of this clone. V usage is TRBV25-1 and J usage is TRBJ2-1; 8 bases line up with TRBD2. Germline V gene data show CDR1 as MGHDK and CDR2 as SYGVNS. J gave up 10 bases and V 1 base, and 9 bases lay outside the gene matches. CDR3 size: 15 residues. The CDR3 sequence is CASSEWASGLEEQFF. In DNA form, the CDR3 reads TGTGCCAGCAGTGAATGGGCTAGCGGGCTCGAAGAGCAGTTCTTC.